The clone carrying this T cell receptor (beta chain) appeared once. With 4 bases removed from V and 1 base from J, the gap between germline ends came to 8 bases. Germline CDR1 reads SGHTS; CDR2 reads YDEGEE. CDR3 length: 13 amino acids. In the authors' methods: How many nucleated cells were present was estimated from reference gene primer amplification. The table came from immunoSEQ multiplex PCR; TCRdb's copy has only in-frame clones and leaves some out. D and trimming come from the DNA, and the V and J calls and clone size come from that table. The sample contains 50,000 or so clones, approximately 80% of which appear only once. This entry is derived from a study of blood T cell repertoires in COVID-19. Background on the study: COVID-19 samples from acute and convalescent phases originated in the United States, Italy and Spain. T cells, B-cell-depleted T cells, or PBMCs supplied cDNA or gDNA.

This chain uses TRBV5-8 with TRBJ1-2; D is perhaps TRBD1 (5 bases). The sample was peripheral blood. The sequence came from a human donor with active or convalescent COVID-19. The donor label of this sample is uncertain. CDR3 amino acids: CASSIDSNYGYTF. DNA of the CDR3: TGTGCCAGCAGCATAGACAGTAACTATGGCTACACCTTC.